The TCR beta chain described here comes from a study of T-cell reconstitution after alpha-beta-depleted transplantation in children. General study points: Reports say that about two months after transplant, the alpha-beta T cells came out of several hundred graft clones that had expanded. Recipient T cells and thymic progenitors that survived gave rise to the high TCRbeta diversity observed at day 60 in some patients. At the one-year point after transplant, T-cell counts and TCRbeta diversity were found to come mostly from T cells that had been newly produced.

For this clonotype: Its target is not known.

Unique molecular identifiers were incorporated when the TCRbeta library was constructed. TCRdb reanalysed the PCR reads using MiXCR and keeps one entry per CDR3 protein. The sample yields 250,000 to 300,000 distinct CDR3 sequences, around 7.1% seen once. The trim removed 5 bases at V and 4 bases at J, leaving 6 bases unmatched. Germline CDR1 SGHTA, CDR2 FQGNSA. The length of the CDR3 is 14 residues. This chain uses TRBV7-2 with TRBJ1-2; 8 positions agree with TRBD1. This specimen was peripheral blood, taken 360 days after TCRalphabeta/CD19-depleted stem cell transplant. This TCR was recovered from a female patient aged 2-15 years who had a stem cell transplant for Fanconi anemia, so the T cells may come from the graft donor. In DNA form, the CDR3 reads TGTGCCAGCAGCCTGCGGGACAGGTTCTATGGCTACACCTTC. Amino acids: CASSLRDRFYGYTF.